What follows is one TCR beta chain and its context. Its specificity is not known. The data were obtained in a study of graft-versus-host responses after intestinal transplantation. At the level of the study: The recipients all started with anti-thymocyte globulin induction and then took tacrolimus and steroids for about three years.

Only in-frame clones appear in the TCRdb table, and some are missing; sequencing was by immunoSEQ multiplex PCR. Here the sample spans around 100,000 clones, 90% to 95% being singletons. The sequenced sample was unstimulated CD8+ T cells sorted from spleen or lymph node cells, obtained before transplant. The receptor was isolated from a human donor who was the organ donor for an intestinal transplant.

Here the CDR3 DNA reads TGCAGCGTTGGGAACAGTAGTTGGCAGCCCCAGCATTTT. It yields the protein CSVGNSSWQPQHF. V is TRBV29-1 and J is TRBJ1-5; D gene uncertain. V was trimmed by 4 bases and J by 7 bases, leaving 14 bases between them. The CDR3 runs to 13 residues. CDR1 and CDR2 from the germline V gene are SQVTM and ANQGSEA.